Following are 29 T cell receptor beta chains from one sample sequenced in a study of beta chain features in type 1 diabetes. Expressed TCRB transcripts were sequenced, since all the RNA that had been isolated was reverse transcribed. Generated by immunoSEQ multiplex PCR, the TCRdb table keeps only in-frame clones and is missing some. This table holds 250,000 to 350,000 clones, 8% to 13% found once. Material for sequencing was naive CD4+ T cells from blood. The receptors originated from a woman in her thirties in good health.

The chain has TRBV7-2 and TRBJ2-7; a weak D match, TRBD2 (6 bases). Germline V gives CDR1 SGHTA, CDR2 FQGNSA. The CDR3 spans 14 residues. Trimming cost V 1 base and J 5 bases, with 12 bases left between them. CDR3 DNA sequence: TGTGCCAGCAGCTTAGGTGGGAGGTCTCACGAGCAGTACTTC. Protein sequence: CASSLGGRSHEQYF. Full variable domain (missing parts from reference TRBV7-2 and TRBJ2-7): GAGVSQSPSNKVTEKGKDVELRCDPISGHTALYWYRQSLGQGLEFLIYFQGNSAPDKSGLPSDRFSAERTGGSVSTLTIQRTQQEDSAVYLCASSLGGRSHEQYFGPGTRLTVT.

Details on this clone: Other DNA variants within this sample encode the same CDR3. The rearrangement joins TRBV5-1 to TRBJ2-5; the D gene is possibly TRBD1 (5 bases). This CDR3 is built from 13 residues. V gave up 2 bases and J gave up 4 bases, with 9 bases separating them. Germline values: CDR1 SGHRS, CDR2 YFSETQ. The CDR3 loop is CASSLTTGETQYF. As DNA, the CDR3 is TGCGCCAGCAGCTTAACCACAGGAGAGACCCAGTACTTC.

The CDR3 protein is CATSRGGGSSYGYTF. The CDR3 coding sequence is TGTGCCACCAGCAGAGGGGGAGGGAGTAGCTATGGCTACACCTTC. The rearrangement uses TRBV15 and TRBJ1-2; D unresolved. This CDR3 has 15 residues. Germline-derived CDR1 and CDR2 are LNHNV and YYDKDF (reference sequence). V dropped 1 base and J dropped 4 bases, with 13 bases sitting between them.

This clone has more than one count but fewer than ten. The rearrangement joins TRBV7-2 to TRBJ2-1, with 10 bases fitting TRBD2. The CDR3 has 15 amino acids. V lost 6 bases and J lost 7; bases outside the gene matches: 9. The germline V gene has CDR1 SGHTA and CDR2 FQGNSA. The CDR3 protein is CASSLAGVGRNEQFF. For the CDR3, the DNA is TGTGCCAGCAGTCTAGCGGGAGTGGGTAGAAATGAGCAGTTCTTC.

This clone was counted between two and nine times. The V gene is TRBV7-2, the J gene TRBJ2-5; possible D gene TRBD2, 5 bases. V shed 5 bases and J shed 2 bases, with 18 bases lying between them. The V gene's germline CDR1 is SGHTA and CDR2 FQGNSA. This CDR3 has 16 residues. CDR3 sequence (DNA): TGTGCCAGCAGCGGCGGGTTGGAAGTTGCGCAAGAGACCCAGTACTTC. Its protein product is CASSGGLEVAQETQYF.

The sample holds a few counts of this clone. The rearrangement links TRBV7-9 to TRBJ2-4; 7 bases map to TRBD1. Germline CDR1 reads SEHNR; CDR2 reads FQNEAQ (reference sequence). With V trimmed by 2 bases and J by 8 bases, 9 bases remained unmatched. CDR3 size: 15 residues. CDR3 in amino acids: CASSLQTGMYDIQYF. As DNA, the CDR3 is TGTGCCAGCAGCTTACAGACAGGGATGTATGACATTCAGTACTTC.

The V call is TRBV9, the J call TRBJ1-1; D remains ambiguous. The CDR3 covers 14 residues. The germline gives CDR1 SGDLS, CDR2 YYNGEE. V dropped 0 bases and J dropped 0 bases, with 6 bases sitting between them. In DNA, the CDR3 is TGTGCCAGCAGCGTAGCTACTTTGAACACTGAAGCTTTCTTT. This translates into CASSVATLNTEAFF.

This clone was found a few times. The chain combines TRBV4-1 with TRBJ2-1; the match to TRBD2 covers 7 bases. After removal of 6 bases from V and 5 bases from J, the junction contained 10 bases not matched to a gene. This CDR3 contains 15 residues. Germline V gene sequence: CDR1 MGHRA, CDR2 YSYEKL. The CDR3 protein is CASRWSGGMDNEQFF. The DNA for the CDR3 is TGCGCCAGCAGATGGTCCGGGGGGATGGACAATGAGCAGTTCTTC.

The chain uses TRBV18 and TRBJ2-2; TRBD2 aligns across 8 bases. J lost 1 base, V lost 1 base, and 5 bases had no gene match. The CDR3 is 17 residues long. Germline loops: CDR1 KGHSH, CDR2 LQKENI. CDR3 sequence reads: CASSPLSLAGNTGELFF. In nucleotides, the CDR3 is TGTGCCAGCTCACCACTATCCCTAGCGGGGAACACCGGGGAGCTGTTTTTT.

The V gene is TRBV5-1, the J gene TRBJ2-1; the match to TRBD2 covers 7 bases. Germline loops: CDR1 SGHRS, CDR2 YFSETQ. Germline trimming cut 3 bases from V and 9 bases from J; bases unmatched to any gene: 9. The CDR3 has 14 residues. The CDR3 coding sequence is TGCGCCAGCAGCTGGGAGACTAGCTTGCGTGAGCAGTTCTTC. Its translation is CASSWETSLREQFF.

The rearrangement uses TRBV29-1 and TRBJ1-5; TRBD1 matches 7 bases. The V gene end was trimmed by 4 bases and the J gene end by 5 bases; junction bases not matched to a gene: 8. This CDR3 has 14 amino acids. Germline V CDR1 and CDR2: SQVTM, ANQGSEA. The CDR3 loop is CSVVSTGLDQPQHF. The CDR3 DNA reads TGCAGCGTTGTCTCGACAGGGTTGGATCAGCCCCAGCATTTT.

This clone occurred a few times. The chain joins TRBV29-1 to TRBJ2-5, with D possibly being TRBD2 (6 bases). From germline, CDR1 is SQVTM and CDR2 ANQGSEA. Trimming shortened V by 1 base and J by 5 bases, and 8 bases separated the two germline ends. The CDR3 sequence is 12 residues long. This chain's CDR3 is CSVEAGDETQYF. The CDR3 nucleotides are TGCAGCGTTGAAGCGGGAGACGAGACCCAGTACTTC.

This clone was recorded a few times. This chain connects TRBV28 to TRBJ1-5, with D unresolved. Germline CDR1 reads MDHEN; CDR2 reads SYDVKM. V lost 1 base to trimming and J lost 7 bases, with 11 bases between them. The CDR3 is made up of 14 amino acids. The CDR3 sequence: CASSLLMLEQPQHF. The CDR3 nucleotides read TGTGCCAGCAGTTTATTGATGTTAGAACAGCCCCAGCATTTT. Filled out from reference TRBV28 and TRBJ1-5, the complete variable domain reads DVKVTQSSRYLVKRTGEKVFLECVQDMDHENMFWYRQDPGLGLRLIYFSYDVKMKEKGDIPEGYSVSREKKERFSLILESASTNQTSMYLCASSLLMLEQPQHFGDGTRLSIL.

CDR3 sequence: CASSRQYTEAFF. The CDR3 region has the DNA TGTGCCAGCAGCCGACAGTACACTGAAGCTTTCTTT. The rearrangement uses TRBV6-5 and TRBJ1-1; tentative D call: TRBD1 (5 bases). Germline V gene lookup returns CDR1 MNHEY and CDR2 SVGAGI. The V gene lost 6 bases and the J gene lost 3 bases, with 8 bases spanning the gap. The CDR3 is 12 residues long.

This clone was detected only a few times. V gene TRBV7-3 combines with J gene TRBJ2-2; D call uncertain. The CDR3 is 15 residues long. Trimming cost V 5 bases and J 0 bases, with 10 bases left between them. Germline CDR1 reads SGHTA; CDR2 reads FQGTGA. The CDR3 is CASSPQTTNTGELFF. CDR3 DNA: TGTGCCAGCAGCCCTCAAACTACGAACACCGGGGAGCTGTTTTTT. Full variable domain (remainder filled in from reference TRBV7-3 and TRBJ2-2): GAGVSQTPSNKVTEKGKYVELRCDPISGHTALYWYRQSLGQGPEFLIYFQGTGAADDSGLPNDRFFAVRPEGSVSTLKIQRTERGDSAVYLCASSPQTTNTGELFFGEGSRLTVL.

V gene TRBV9 combines with J gene TRBJ2-5; possible D gene TRBD2, 6 bases. CDR3 length: 15 amino acids. V was trimmed by 1 base and J by 4 bases, leaving 14 bases between them. CDR1 is SGDLS and CDR2 is YYNGEE in the germline V gene. The CDR3 here is CASSVRGTVVETQYF. For the CDR3, the DNA is TGTGCCAGCAGCGTACGGGGGACGGTAGTAGAGACCCAGTACTTC.

V is TRBV7-2 and J is TRBJ2-3; 10 bases agree with TRBD2. The CDR3 sequence is 15 residues long. Germline V gene lookup returns CDR1 SGHTA and CDR2 FQGNSA. Trimming cost V 7 bases and J 3 bases; bases outside gene matches: 7. CDR3 region: CASTLAGVRTDTQYF. CDR3 DNA sequence: TGTGCCAGCACTCTAGCGGGAGTGAGAACAGATACGCAGTATTTT.

The chain joins TRBV25-1 to TRBJ1-3; D is perhaps TRBD1 (6 bases). Germline lookup yields CDR1 MGHDK and CDR2 SYGVNS. This CDR3 is built from 15 residues. Between the trimmed V and J ends, which lost 3 bases and 0 bases, there was a span of 9 bases. CDR3 residues: CASSDTGTSGNTIYF. The CDR3 nucleotides are TGTGCCAGCAGTGACACAGGGACCTCTGGAAACACCATATATTTT.

This clone was seen a few times. The rearrangement uses TRBV4-2 and TRBJ1-5; D is ambiguous. Germline V gene data show CDR1 as LGHNA and CDR2 as YNFKEQ. The CDR3 extends over 13 amino acids. Trimming removed 0 bases from V and 4 bases from J, with 4 bases in between. The CDR3 here is CASSQDQNQPQHF. CDR3 bases: TGTGCCAGCAGCCAAGATCAGAATCAGCCCCAGCATTTT.

This clone was seen a handful of times. This chain connects TRBV6-5 to TRBJ2-2; a possible D gene is TRBD1 (6 bases). CDR1 MNHEY and CDR2 SVGAGI come from the germline V gene. The V and J ends lost 0 bases and 4 bases respectively, with 12 bases between them. CDR3 length equals 16 residues. The CDR3 DNA follows: TGTGCCAGCAGTTACTCTTGGGGGCCAGGCACCGGGGAGCTGTTTTTT. This translates into CASSYSWGPGTGELFF.

The chain is built from TRBV27 and TRBJ2-2; 10 nucleotides match TRBD2. J gave up 4 bases and V 5 bases, and 7 bases lay outside the gene matches. Germline loops: CDR1 MNHEY, CDR2 SMNVEV (reference sequence). There are 16 residues in the CDR3. CDR3 protein: CASSEWTSGATGELFF. CDR3 sequence (DNA): TGTGCCAGCAGTGAGTGGACTAGCGGAGCCACCGGGGAGCTGTTTTTT.

This rearrangement joins TRBV5-1 to TRBJ2-7, with 10 bases that match TRBD2. The germline CDR1 and CDR2 sequences are SGHRS and YFSETQ. The length of the CDR3 is 15 residues. V lost 3 bases and J lost 1; bases outside the gene matches: 4. CDR3 region: CASSSEGLASYEQYF. DNA for the CDR3: TGCGCCAGCAGCTCGGAGGGACTAGCGTCCTACGAGCAGTACTTC.

The chain combines TRBV7-9 with TRBJ2-1; 10 positions agree with TRBD2. V was clipped by 1 base and J by 5 bases; unmatched bases: 5. The CDR3 length is 16 residues. The V gene's germline CDR1 is SEHNR and CDR2 FQNEAQ (reference sequence). CDR3 sequence reads: CASSLDWTSGHNEQFF. Written as DNA, the CDR3 is TGTGCCAGCAGCTTAGATTGGACTAGCGGACACAATGAGCAGTTCTTC. Looking up the rest from reference TRBV7-9 and TRBJ2-1 gives the full variable domain: DTGVSQNPRHKITKRGQNVTFRCDPISEHNRLYWYRQTLGQGPEFLTYFQNEAQLEKSRLLSDRFSAERPKGSFSTLEIQRTEQGDSAMYLCASSLDWTSGHNEQFFGPGTRLTVL.

This chain uses TRBV28 with TRBJ2-3, with 7 bases matching TRBD2. The CDR3 runs 15 residues. Germline values: CDR1 MDHEN, CDR2 SYDVKM. J lost 3 bases, V lost 2 bases, and 5 bases had no gene match. Here the CDR3 DNA reads TGTGCCAGCAGTTTACAGCTAGCGGAGACAGATACGCAGTATTTT. Translating gives CASSLQLAETDTQYF.

The sample holds a few counts of this clone. This sequence joins TRBV7-2 and TRBJ2-7; TRBD1 matches 9 bases. Germline CDR1 is SGHTA and CDR2 is FQGNSA. There are 15 residues in the CDR3. Trimming cost V 5 bases and J 3 bases; bases outside gene matches: 8. The CDR3 bases are TGTGCCAGCAGCCTGGTCCCGGACAGGGGCTACGAGCAGTACTTC. Its protein product is CASSLVPDRGYEQYF.

V usage is TRBV28 and J usage is TRBJ2-7, with 8 bases matching TRBD1. Germline assignment: CDR1 MDHEN and CDR2 SYDVKM. V dropped 6 bases and J dropped 6; count of bases not matched to a gene: 1. CDR3 length equals 11 residues. CDR3 sequence (DNA): TGTGCCAGCAGAGGACAGGGCGAGCAGTACTTC. Protein product: CASRGQGEQYF.

This clone was seen more than once but under ten times. This chain uses TRBV4-2 with TRBJ2-3; tentative D call: TRBD2 (6 bases). V lost 0 bases and J 2 bases, leaving 18 bases between the germline ends. This CDR3 region has 18 residues. In germline, CDR1 is LGHNA, CDR2 YNFKEQ. CDR3 nucleotide sequence: TGTGCCAGCAGCCAAGAGCCGGGAGCGGGCGGGGTCACAGATACGCAGTATTTT. It translates to CASSQEPGAGGVTDTQYF.

This chain uses TRBV7-9 with TRBJ2-1; 8 bases agree with TRBD1. CDR3 length equals 17 residues. The germline gives CDR1 SEHNR, CDR2 FQNEAQ (reference sequence). Trimming removed 1 base from V and 4 bases from J; junction bases left unmatched: 9. The CDR3 is CASSLERRDRIYNEQFF. For the CDR3, the DNA is TGTGCCAGCAGCTTAGAGAGGCGGGACAGGATTTACAATGAGCAGTTCTTC.

The J gene is TRBJ2-5, the V gene TRBV18; perhaps TRBD1 as D (6 bases). This CDR3 is 16 amino acids long. V dropped 4 bases and J dropped 0 bases, with 15 bases sitting between them. CDR1 and CDR2 (germline): KGHSH, LQKENI. For the CDR3, the DNA is TGTGCCAGCTCACAAAATCCACAGGGATACCAAGAGACCCAGTACTTC. Its translation is CASSQNPQGYQETQYF.